The 20 T cell receptor beta chains below come from one sample, sequenced in a study of early T cells in non-severe SARS-CoV-2 infection. Each CDR3 protein gets one entry after TCRdb re-called the 5' RACE reads with MiXCR. Of 60,000 or so distinct CDR3 sequences in the sample, approximately 9.7% were seen once. The sequencing input was whole blood. Receptor source: an adult who was a healthcare worker with PCR-confirmed SARS-CoV-2 infection or an uninfected control (not recorded which).

This clonotype was seen repeatedly, ten times or more. The chain has TRBV6-4 and TRBJ2-3; weak D call: TRBD2 (6 bases). The CDR3 has 12 amino acids. The V end was cut by 3 bases, the J end by 7 bases, with 8 bases between. Germline loops: CDR1 MRHNA, CDR2 SNTAGT. CDR3 amino acids: CASSDSGNTQYF. DNA for the CDR3: TGTGCCAGCAGTGATAGCGGAAATACGCAGTATTTT.

This clonotype was observed many times. This chain connects TRBV12-3 or TRBV12-4 to TRBJ1-2, with 7 nucleotides matching TRBD1. This CDR3 region has 14 residues. V was pared by 6 bases and J by 3 bases, with 7 bases of the junction left unmatched. DNA for the CDR3: TGTGCCAGCAGGACAGGGACCTACGACTATGGCTACACCTTC. It codes for CASRTGTYDYGYTF.

The CDR3 is CASSTGLAGGTGELFF. In DNA form, the CDR3 reads TGTGCCAGCAGCACGGGACTAGCGGGAGGAACCGGGGAGCTGTTTTTT. The gene calls are TRBV7-6 and TRBJ2-2; TRBD2 agrees at 15 bases. The CDR3 contains 16 residues. Losses at the gene ends were 5 bases for V and 5 bases for J; bases not matched to a gene: 3. CDR1 and CDR2 (germline): SGHVS, FNYEAQ.

The table lists this clonotype with many counts. V is TRBV9 and J is TRBJ2-1; TRBD1 agrees at 9 bases. J gave up 9 bases and V 1 base, and 8 bases lay outside the gene matches. The CDR3 has 15 amino acids. Germline V lookup: CDR1 SGDLS, CDR2 YYNGEE. The CDR3 DNA reads as TGTGCCAGCAGCGTAAATTCGGGACAGGGAAGTGAGCAGTTCTTC. Amino acid sequence: CASSVNSGQGSEQFF.

In this sample, this clonotype turned up a few times. The chain joins TRBV3-1 to TRBJ1-6, with D uncertain. Germline-derived CDR1 and CDR2 are LGHDT and YNNKEL (reference sequence). V lost 1 base, J lost 7 bases, and 14 bases lay in between. This CDR3 contains 16 residues. CDR3 loop: CASSQADGSGNSPLHF. CDR3 DNA: TGTGCCAGCAGCCAAGCCGATGGAAGCGGGAATTCACCCCTCCACTTT.

This clonotype was seen a handful of times. The genes are TRBV7-9 and TRBJ2-2; no clear D. Germline V CDR1 and CDR2: SEHNR, FQNEAQ (reference sequence). V was cut by 7 bases and J by 6 bases, with 12 bases left in between. The CDR3 is 13 residues long. The CDR3 loop reads CASTHVIPGELFF. For the CDR3, the DNA is TGTGCCAGCACCCATGTTATTCCCGGGGAGCTGTTTTTT. The entire variable domain, with the rest obtained from reference TRBV7-9 and TRBJ2-2, is as follows: DTGVSQNPRHKITKRGQNVTFRCDPISEHNRLYWYRQTLGQGPEFLTYFQNEAQLEKSRLLSDRFSAERPKGSFSTLEIQRTEQGDSAMYLCASTHVIPGELFFGEGSRLTVL.

V gene TRBV5-8 combines with J gene TRBJ2-1; perhaps TRBD2 as D (5 bases). CDR3 length: 13 residues. Trimming took off 1 base at V and 7 bases at J, with 9 bases between the two ends. CDR1 is SGHTS, CDR2 YDEGEE, per germline. The CDR3, as DNA: TGTGCCAGCAGCTTGTCTAGCCAGAATGAGCAGTTCTTC. It specifies CASSLSSQNEQFF.

This clonotype was seen only a few times. This chain uses TRBV7-6 with TRBJ2-2; no firm D call. The CDR3 is made up of 12 amino acids. V lost 4 bases and J 7 bases, leaving 7 bases between the germline ends. Germline V lookup: CDR1 SGHVS, CDR2 FNYEAQ. As DNA, the CDR3 is TGTGCCAGCAGCTCGACCCACGGGGAGCTGTTTTTT. It encodes CASSSTHGELFF.

This clonotype was counted only a few times. The CDR3 coding sequence is TGCAGCGTTCGGGGGGGCCACGCAGATACGCAGTATTTT. Translated, it gives CSVRGGHADTQYF. The rearrangement uses TRBV29-1 and TRBJ2-3; the match to TRBD2 covers 8 bases. Trimming at V came to 5 bases and at J to 4 bases, leaving 5 bases not matched to a gene. The CDR3 covers 13 residues. The germline gives CDR1 SQVTM, CDR2 ANQGSEA.

This clonotype was counted between two and nine times. The DNA of the CDR3 is TGCGCCAGCAGCTCTGCCTCTAGCGGGGTAGGAGAGACCCAGTACTTC. Protein product: CASSSASSGVGETQYF. The rearrangement uses TRBV5-1 and TRBJ2-5; 9 bases are shared with TRBD2. Germline V gives CDR1 SGHRS, CDR2 YFSETQ. After removal of 3 bases from V and 4 bases from J, the junction contained 10 bases not matched to a gene. This CDR3 has 16 residues.

The chain combines TRBV9 with TRBJ1-1; D is unclear. CDR3 length: 13 residues. V lost 0 bases and J lost 6, with 9 bases in between. The germline V gene encodes CDR1 SGDLS and CDR2 YYNGEE. CDR3 bases: TGTGCCAGCAGCGTAGTAATCAGCGCTGAAGCTTTCTTT. Its protein is CASSVVISAEAFF.

Ten or more counts support this clonotype. The genes are TRBV5-4 and TRBJ1-2; 7 bases fit TRBD1. The ends lost 4 bases at V and 8 bases at J; junction bases unmatched: 8. This CDR3 comprises 13 residues. Germline V CDR1 and CDR2: SGHNT, YYREEE (reference sequence). The DNA for the CDR3 is TGTGCCAGCAGCACGAGCGACAGGGTCGGCTACACCTTC. Its protein is CASSTSDRVGYTF.

The chain has TRBV20-1 and TRBJ2-3; D remains unclear. Germline CDR1 DFQATT, CDR2 SNEGSKA (reference sequence). The CDR3 sequence is 13 residues long. With 1 base removed from V and 2 bases from J, the gap between germline ends came to 7 bases. The CDR3 region is CSARGWLTDTQYF. CDR3 bases: TGCAGTGCTAGAGGATGGCTCACAGATACGCAGTATTTT.

The J gene is TRBJ1-5, the V gene TRBV4-1, with D unresolved. Germline V gene lookup returns CDR1 MGHRA and CDR2 YSYEKL. The V and J ends lost 5 bases and 2 bases respectively, with 13 bases between them. The CDR3 has 15 amino acids. The CDR3 here is CASSGQDSGNQPQHF. The CDR3 nucleotides read TGCGCCAGCAGCGGGCAGGACTCTGGCAATCAGCCCCAGCATTTT.

This clonotype appeared a few times. The chain employs TRBV4-1 and TRBJ2-7; D not resolved. The CDR3 is 13 residues long. The germline CDR1 and CDR2 sequences are MGHRA and YSYEKL. V lost 5 bases to trimming and J lost 6 bases, with 14 bases between them. Here the CDR3 DNA reads TGCGCCAGCAGCGTAGGTTACGGCTTCGAGCAGTACTTC. It codes for CASSVGYGFEQYF.

The chain combines TRBV18 with TRBJ1-2, with a tentative D call TRBD1 (6 bases). CDR1 and CDR2 (germline): KGHSH, LQKENI. The CDR3 runs to 15 residues. V lost 4 bases, J lost 0 bases, and 12 bases lay in between. This CDR3 is CASSLRQAPNYGYTF. The DNA for the CDR3 is TGTGCCAGCTCACTTCGACAGGCACCTAACTATGGCTACACCTTC.

V usage is TRBV29-1 and J usage is TRBJ2-1; maybe TRBD2 (6 bases). V was shortened by 1 base and J by 3 bases, with 7 bases between the two germline ends. Germline V gene sequence: CDR1 SQVTM, CDR2 ANQGSEA. The CDR3 runs 13 residues. In DNA, the CDR3 is TGCAGCGTTGAAGGCGGGGACTACAATGAGCAGTTCTTC. This sequence encodes CSVEGGDYNEQFF.

In its sample, this clonotype was seen many times. The V and J genes are TRBV7-6 and TRBJ2-7; 9 bases fit TRBD1. V was pared by 3 bases and J by 4 bases, with 10 bases of the junction left unmatched. The CDR3 has 16 residues. Germline loops: CDR1 SGHVS, CDR2 FNYEAQ. This chain's CDR3 is CASSFPPGQGPYEQYF. The CDR3 DNA sequence: TGTGCCAGCAGCTTCCCCCCCGGACAGGGGCCATACGAGCAGTACTTC.

This clonotype was observed many times. The V gene is TRBV2, the J gene TRBJ2-1, with a tentative D call TRBD2 (6 bases). V lost 4 bases to trimming and J lost 1 base, with 11 bases between them. Germline loops: CDR1 SNHLY, CDR2 FYNNEI. This CDR3 is 15 amino acids long. The DNA of the CDR3 is TGTGCCAGCAGTGCTAATAGCGGATCCTACAATGAGCAGTTCTTC. It translates to CASSANSGSYNEQFF.

In its sample, this clonotype was seen many times. The genes are TRBV4-2 and TRBJ2-7, with 10 bases matching TRBD2. Germline V gene lookup returns CDR1 LGHNA and CDR2 YNFKEQ. The V and J ends lost 0 bases and 0 bases, in that order; junction bases with no gene match: 2. The CDR3 is 16 amino acids. In DNA form, the CDR3 reads TGTGCCAGCAGCCAAGAACTAGCGGGGAGCTCCTACGAGCAGTACTTC. Amino acid sequence: CASSQELAGSSYEQYF.